Presented here are 6 T cell receptor beta chains from one specimen sequenced in a study of blood T cell repertoires in COVID-19. Profiling relied on immunoSEQ multiplex PCR, and the TCRdb table lists in-frame clones only, not all of them. The sample lists approximately 130,000 clones; roughly four fifths were seen once. Sequenced input: PBMCs or T cells enriched from blood (not recorded which). These receptors were taken from a man aged 25-40 years who had recovered from COVID-19.

The chain recombines TRBV19 with TRBJ2-5, with 11 bases fitting TRBD2. CDR3 size: 15 residues. Germline-derived CDR1 and CDR2 are LNHDA and SQIVND (reference sequence). V lost 7 bases to trimming and J lost 5 bases; unmatched junction nucleotides: 9. The CDR3 nucleotides read TGTGCCAGTAAGGGAGGTAGCGGGAGGGGGGAGACCCAGTACTTC. As protein: CASKGGSGRGETQYF.

The gene calls are TRBV20-1 and TRBJ1-1, with unresolved D. The CDR3 extends over 13 amino acids. Germline CDR1 reads DFQATT; CDR2 reads SNEGSKA (reference sequence). V lost 3 bases and J 4 bases, leaving 12 bases between the germline ends. The CDR3 DNA is TGCAGTGCTAGTTACGGCAGGCCCACTGAAGCTTTCTTT. It specifies CSASYGRPTEAFF.

The rearrangement links TRBV2 to TRBJ1-1; tentatively, D is TRBD1 (6 bases). This CDR3 has 11 residues. Looked up from germline, CDR1 is SNHLY and CDR2 is FYNNEI. The V end was cut by 8 bases, the J end by 8 bases, with 12 bases between. In DNA form, the CDR3 reads TGTGCCAGCCCTTTTCAGGGGGAAGCTTTCTTT. Protein product: CASPFQGEAFF. Variable domain in full (rest from reference TRBV2 and TRBJ1-1): EPEVTQTPSHQVTQMGQEVILRCVPISNHLYFYWYRQILGQKVEFLVSFYNNEISEKSEIFDDQFSVERPDGSNFTLKIRSTKLEDSAMYFCASPFQGEAFFGQGTRLTVV.

The CDR3 loop reads CASSPDRGSYEQYF. The CDR3 nucleotides are TGTGCCAGCAGTCCTGACAGGGGCTCCTACGAGCAGTACTTC. This chain links TRBV6-5 with TRBJ2-7, with 8 nucleotides matching TRBD1. Germline values: CDR1 MNHEY, CDR2 SVGAGI. This CDR3 is built from 14 residues. V was pared by 5 bases and J by 0 bases, with 3 bases of the junction left unmatched.

The V gene is TRBV10-3, the J gene TRBJ1-2; no clear D. Trimming cost V 3 bases and J 9 bases, with 17 bases left between them. The CDR3 extends over 14 amino acids. Per germline, CDR1 ENHRY and CDR2 SYGVKD. DNA of the CDR3: TGTGCCATCAGTGAAGGACGGACTGAGGGTCGCTACACCTTC. It encodes CAISEGRTEGRYTF.

The V and J genes are TRBV28 and TRBJ2-7; the match to TRBD1 covers 9 bases. The CDR3 is 14 amino acids. After removal of 6 bases from V and 4 bases from J, the junction contained 7 bases not matched to a gene. The germline gives CDR1 MDHEN, CDR2 SYDVKM. Here the CDR3 reads CASRGQGGSYEQYF. The CDR3 DNA reads as TGTGCCAGCAGGGGACAGGGAGGGTCTTACGAGCAGTACTTC.